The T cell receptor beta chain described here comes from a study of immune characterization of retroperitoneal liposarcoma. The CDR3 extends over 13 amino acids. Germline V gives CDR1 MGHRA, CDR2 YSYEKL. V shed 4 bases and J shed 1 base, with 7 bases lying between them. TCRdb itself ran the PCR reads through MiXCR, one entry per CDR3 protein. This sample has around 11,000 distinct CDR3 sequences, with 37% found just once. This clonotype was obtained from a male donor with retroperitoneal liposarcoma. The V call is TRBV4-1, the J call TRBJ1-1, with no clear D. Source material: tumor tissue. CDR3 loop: CASSRSENTEAFF. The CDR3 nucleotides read TGCGCCAGCAGCCGGTCAGAGAACACTGAAGCTTTCTTT.